The 3 T cell receptor beta chains below all came from one sample that was sequenced in a study of blood T cell repertoires in COVID-19. The assay was immunoSEQ multiplex PCR, and TCRdb's table has in-frame clones only and misses some. The sample yields approximately 69,000 clones, roughly 79% seen once. The sample consisted of peripheral blood. The receptors derive from a man in his 60s with acute or convalescent COVID-19.

Only a few counts were recorded for this clone. V and J are TRBV4-2 and TRBJ2-5; D perhaps matches TRBD2 (5 bases). Trimming pared 1 base from V and 2 bases from J, leaving 14 bases between. The CDR3 runs 16 residues. CDR1 LGHNA and CDR2 YNFKEQ come from the germline V gene. The CDR3 is CASSQASGRDQETQYF. The CDR3 bases are TGTGCCAGCAGCCAAGCTTCTGGCCGGGATCAAGAGACCCAGTACTTC.

CDR3 nucleotides: TGCGCCAGCAGCTTCGGGAGGGGCTCTGGAAACACCATATATTTT. This gives the protein CASSFGRGSGNTIYF. The rearrangement joins TRBV5-1 to TRBJ1-3; D is possibly TRBD1 (5 bases). The germline V and J ends were trimmed by 2 bases and 0 bases, with 9 bases remaining between them. Germline lookup yields CDR1 SGHRS and CDR2 YFSETQ. The CDR3 covers 15 residues.

The genes are TRBV11-1 and TRBJ2-7, with a tentative D call TRBD1 (6 bases). V was shortened by 5 bases and J by 3 bases, with 14 bases between the two germline ends. The V gene's germline CDR1 is SGHAT and CDR2 FQDESV (reference sequence). This CDR3 contains 14 residues. The CDR3 nucleotides read TGTGCCAGCAGCCCAAGGGACAACTACTACGAGCAGTACTTC. This codes for CASSPRDNYYEQYF.